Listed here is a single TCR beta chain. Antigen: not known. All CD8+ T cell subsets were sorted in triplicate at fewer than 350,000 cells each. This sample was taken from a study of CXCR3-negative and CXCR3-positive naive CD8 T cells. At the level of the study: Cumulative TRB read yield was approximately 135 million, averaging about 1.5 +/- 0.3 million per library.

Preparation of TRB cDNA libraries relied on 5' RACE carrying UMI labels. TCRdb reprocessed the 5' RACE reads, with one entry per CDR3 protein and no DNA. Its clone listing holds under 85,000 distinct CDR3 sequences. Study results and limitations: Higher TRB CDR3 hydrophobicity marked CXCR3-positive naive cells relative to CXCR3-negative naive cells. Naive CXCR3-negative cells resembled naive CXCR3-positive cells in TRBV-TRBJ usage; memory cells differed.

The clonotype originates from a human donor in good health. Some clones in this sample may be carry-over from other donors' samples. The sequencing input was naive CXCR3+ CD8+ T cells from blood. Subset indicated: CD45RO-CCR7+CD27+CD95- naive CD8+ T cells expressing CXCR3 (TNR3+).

The CDR3 sequence: CASSAPGQGTYEQYF. The J gene is TRBJ2-7, the V gene TRBV5-1; the D call from TCRdb, TRBD1, cannot be confirmed without DNA. Germline loops: CDR1 SGHRS, CDR2 YFSETQ. The CDR3 loop spans 15 amino acids.